The T cell receptor beta chain described here comes from a study of response to subunit inactivated influenza vaccine (dated by TCRdb to 2016 to 2018). Regarding the study in general: Deep quantitative profiling of the T cell receptor repertoire was used in the study to follow responses to a trivalent subunit inactivated influenza vaccine.

The CDR3 sequence holds 15 residues, the cysteine and phenylalanine included. The entry retains the CDR3 DNA only, 45 bases that are in frame from base 1. CDR1 and CDR2 (SGHRS, YFSETQ) derive from the germline V gene. Clipping removes 7 bases from V and 7 bases from J, with 10 as the unmatched junction base count. This clonotype has ten or more counts. Its binding antigen is unknown. Base qualities are not recorded, but no much larger clone differs from it by a single base. What the work shows at the level of the full study, not this receptor alone: According to the authors, only a limited number of new T cells may be recruited by each seasonal influenza vaccination.

The protocol used for the library was RT-PCR. TCRdb lists the instrument as Illumina HiSeq 2500. TCRdb's own reprocessing of the public reads used fastp at Q25 and MiXCR and kept productive beta chains. Every CDR3 protein is listed once, alongside the most common genes and DNA of its rows. The sample table lists 710,000 or so distinct CDR3 sequences, 15% to 19% of them with a count of one. 11% of the sample belongs to the ten largest clones. This specimen was PBMCs from blood, taken about 13 days after vaccination. The TCR sequence derives from a man aged 50 to 59 who received an inactivated influenza vaccine. Donor details come from another sample of the same person, matched by shared clones. The rearranged segments are TRBV5-1 and TRBJ2-2; 10 of the junction bases match TRBD1. The CDR3 region reads CASGLPGQGIGELFF. In nucleotides, the sequence is TGCGCCAGCGGACTGCCGGGACAGGGGATCGGGGAGCTGTTTTTT. This CDR3, with the reference TRBV5-1 and TRBJ2-2 proteins standing in past its ends, gives the full variable domain KAGVTQTPRYLIKTRGQQVTLSCSPISGHRSVSWYQQTPGQGLQFLFEYFSETQRNKGNFPGRFSGRQFSNSRSEMNVSTLELGDSALYLCASGLPGQGIGELFFGEGSRLTVL.